The 18 T cell receptor beta chains in this list originate from one sample, sequenced in a study of identical twins. MiXCR was run by TCRdb on the 5' RACE reads, yielding one entry per CDR3 protein. This sample carries fewer than 550,000 distinct CDR3 sequences, around 15% of them seen once, and the ten largest clones take around 0.48%. These sequences were also reported in another study, on yellow fever vaccine responses in identical twins.

The specimen was CD4+ T cells sorted from blood. These receptors were taken from a woman in her late teens or twenties in good health.

This clonotype was observed a handful of times. This chain links TRBV27 with TRBJ2-7; D remains ambiguous. Trimming took off 6 bases at V and 1 base at J, with 13 bases between the two ends. The CDR3 is made up of 14 amino acids. CDR1 MNHEY and CDR2 SMNVEV come from the germline V gene (reference sequence). The CDR3 sequence is CASRKAGPSYEQYF. The CDR3 DNA reads TGTGCCAGCAGGAAAGCCGGGCCTTCCTACGAGCAGTACTTC.

Only a few counts were recorded for this clonotype. The V call is TRBV5-5, the J call TRBJ2-2, with 8 bases that match TRBD1. This CDR3 is built from 16 residues. CDR1 is SGHKS and CDR2 is YYEKEE in the germline V gene (reference sequence). V lost 3 bases to trimming and J lost 3 bases; unmatched junction nucleotides: 7. CDR3 residues: CASSSRTGTYTGELFF. The DNA for the CDR3 is TGTGCCAGCAGCTCCCGGACAGGGACGTACACCGGGGAGCTGTTTTTT.

V and J are TRBV4-2 and TRBJ2-7; 7 nucleotides agree with TRBD2. The CDR3 has 16 amino acids. Unmatched junction bases numbered 7, after V lost 0 bases and J lost 2 bases. CDR1 is LGHNA and CDR2 is YNFKEQ in the germline V gene. CDR3 DNA: TGTGCCAGCAGCCAAGATGGGGCGGGAGCGACCTACGAGCAGTACTTC. This translates into CASSQDGAGATYEQYF.

This chain uses TRBV4-2 with TRBJ2-3, with D possibly being TRBD2 (5 bases). From germline, CDR1 is LGHNA and CDR2 YNFKEQ. This CDR3 has 11 amino acids. Trimming stripped 5 bases from V and 5 bases from J, with 5 bases between. The CDR3 bases are TGTGCCAGCAGCGGAGGAGATACGCAGTATTTT. Translation: CASSGGDTQYF.

This clonotype was seen repeatedly, ten times or more. The V and J genes are TRBV12-3 or TRBV12-4 and TRBJ1-5; tentative D call: TRBD1 (5 bases). V lost 2 bases to trimming and J lost 6 bases, with 14 bases between them. This CDR3 region has 15 residues. The CDR3 loop is CASSLQGAISQPQHF. The DNA for the CDR3 is TGTGCCAGCAGTTTACAGGGTGCAATTTCTCAGCCCCAGCATTTT.

The rearrangement links TRBV27 to TRBJ1-2; perhaps TRBD1 as D (6 bases). Trimming removed 8 bases at V and 5 bases at J, with 12 bases between. The germline CDR1 and CDR2 sequences are MNHEY and SMNVEV (reference sequence). This CDR3 spans 12 amino acids. CDR3 DNA: TGTGCCAGCGGGCCCGGACAGTATGGCTACACCTTC. It specifies CASGPGQYGYTF.

The genes are TRBV3-1 and TRBJ2-7; the match to TRBD2 covers 10 bases. Per germline, CDR1 LGHDT and CDR2 YNNKEL (reference sequence). CDR3 length: 15 residues. V gave up 7 bases and J gave up 2 bases; unmatched junction bases: 8. The CDR3 reads CASTASSGGTYEQYV. The CDR3 nucleotides read TGTGCCAGCACCGCAAGTAGCGGGGGGACCTACGAGCAGTACGTC.

The J gene is TRBJ1-2, the V gene TRBV5-1; D possibly corresponds to TRBD1 (5 bases). CDR1 and CDR2 from the germline V gene are SGHRS and YFSETQ. The length of the CDR3 is 14 residues. The V end lost 0 bases, the J end lost 4 bases, and 10 bases lay between the germline ends. DNA of the CDR3: TGCGCCAGCAGCTTGGATGGGGGTGTCTATGGCTACACCTTC. Translation gives CASSLDGGVYGYTF.

A few counts support this clonotype. The rearrangement joins TRBV12-3 or TRBV12-4 to TRBJ1-2, with no clear D. This CDR3 contains 13 residues. Trimming shortened V by 6 bases and J by 0 bases, and 8 bases separated the two germline ends. The CDR3 reads CASSSGANYGYTF. CDR3 DNA: TGTGCCAGCAGCTCAGGAGCTAACTATGGCTACACCTTC.

The chain combines TRBV5-1 with TRBJ2-2, with D perhaps matching TRBD1 or TRBD2 (5 bases each). From germline, CDR1 is SGHRS and CDR2 YFSETQ. Deletions cut 1 base from V and 2 bases from J, with 9 bases between. This CDR3 spans 15 amino acids. CDR3 region: CASSLKGSNTGELFF. The CDR3, as DNA: TGCGCCAGCAGCTTGAAGGGGAGTAACACCGGGGAGCTGTTTTTT.

This clonotype was picked up a small number of times. The chain is built from TRBV24-1 and TRBJ2-1, with 8 bases matching TRBD1. Germline values: CDR1 KGHDR, CDR2 SFDVKD. Trimming cost V 7 bases and J 9 bases; bases outside gene matches: 13. CDR3 size: 15 residues. The CDR3 nucleotides read TGTGCCACCAGAGGGACAGGACCTTTAGGGAGTGAGCAGTTCTTC. Translating it yields CATRGTGPLGSEQFF.

This clonotype was seen more than once but under ten times. V gene TRBV5-1 combines with J gene TRBJ2-5; 11 nucleotides match TRBD1. The CDR3 has 20 amino acids. From germline, CDR1 is SGHRS and CDR2 YFSETQ. V lost 3 bases and J lost 5; bases outside the gene matches: 21. The CDR3 region is CASSWTGGRSPNVRVETQYF. CDR3 in DNA: TGCGCCAGCAGCTGGACAGGGGGCCGGTCCCCGAACGTTCGGGTCGAGACCCAGTACTTC.

This clonotype was counted only a few times. The CDR3 here is CASSQNGQGRGTEAFF. DNA for the CDR3: TGCGCCAGCAGCCAAAACGGGCAGGGACGAGGGACTGAAGCTTTCTTT. V gene TRBV4-1 combines with J gene TRBJ1-1; D may be TRBD1 (5 bases). The CDR3 is 16 amino acids. Trimming pared 2 bases from V and 5 bases from J, leaving 18 bases between. The V gene's germline CDR1 is MGHRA and CDR2 YSYEKL.

This clonotype was seen a few times. The chain couples TRBV19 to TRBJ2-3; D is perhaps TRBD1 (6 bases). Per the germline V gene, CDR1 is LNHDA and CDR2 is SQIVND (reference sequence). The CDR3 sequence is 14 residues long. V gave up 5 bases and J gave up 4 bases, with 13 bases separating them. The CDR3 DNA reads as TGTGCCAGTAGTCCTGCGACAGGTTCAGATACGCAGTATTTT. It codes for CASSPATGSDTQYF.

This chain links TRBV20-1 with TRBJ1-2, with 12 positions matching TRBD1. This CDR3 has 14 residues. In germline, CDR1 is DFQATT, CDR2 SNEGSKA (reference sequence). V was pared by 8 bases and J by 8 bases, with 12 bases of the junction left unmatched. CDR3 DNA sequence: TGCAGTCCGCTAGGTGGGACAGGGGGCGAAGGCTACACCTTC. It encodes CSPLGGTGGEGYTF.

Only a few counts were recorded for this clonotype. V and J are TRBV5-1 and TRBJ2-2; TRBD1 agrees at 11 bases. This CDR3 has 15 amino acids. Per the germline V gene, CDR1 is SGHRS and CDR2 is YFSETQ. Unmatched junction bases numbered 4, after V lost 4 bases and J lost 5 bases. CDR3 loop: CASSRTGGLTGELFF. The CDR3 DNA reads as TGCGCCAGCAGCAGGACAGGGGGCTTAACCGGGGAGCTGTTTTTT. The whole variable domain, filled in from reference TRBV5-1 and TRBJ2-2, reads KAGVTQTPRYLIKTRGQQVTLSCSPISGHRSVSWYQQTPGQGLQFLFEYFSETQRNKGNFPGRFSGRQFSNSRSEMNVSTLELGDSALYLCASSRTGGLTGELFFGEGSRLTVL.

This clonotype was seen a few times. V gene TRBV7-8 combines with J gene TRBJ1-5; D is undetermined. Germline V lookup: CDR1 SGHVS, CDR2 FQNEAQ. The CDR3 is made up of 15 amino acids. The germline V and J ends were trimmed by 1 base and 7 bases, with 14 bases remaining between them. Written as DNA, the CDR3 is TGTGCCAGCAGCTTAGAGCCCCTAGTGAGCCAGCCCCAGCATTTT. This codes for CASSLEPLVSQPQHF.

In its sample, this clonotype was seen many times. A read error may produce the germline difference seen at one junction end. The J gene is TRBJ2-1, the V gene TRBV5-1, with D maybe TRBD2 (6 bases). This CDR3 spans 15 amino acids. The germline gives CDR1 SGHRS, CDR2 YFSETQ. CDR3: CASSLGRESYNEQFF. The CDR3 nucleotides read TGTGCCAGCAGTTTAGGCCGGGAGTCCTACAATGAGCAGTTCTTC.